A selection of T cell receptor beta chains follows, all from one sample in a study of shared clonotypes between healthy human individuals. Produced via immunoSEQ multiplex PCR; TCRdb's table is partial and in-frame only. The sample contains around 2.5 million clones, roughly 93% of which appear only once. The sample taken for sequencing was naive CD4+ T cells from PBMCs. The source is a man younger than 35 in good health. Some clones in this sample may be carry-over from other donors' samples. Each CDR3 is given with its conserved first and last residue. A D gene is named only where the DNA matches it firmly. Where a row states a size, it is once, few, many or the class of an expanded clone; other rows omit it.

j_call: TRBJ2-4
v_call: TRBV7-2
d_call: TRBD1
clone_size: NA
cdr3_aa: CASSNYRGAKNIQYF
cdr3_nt: TGTGCCAGCAGCAATTACAGGGGGGCCAAAAACATTCAGTACTTC

j_call: TRBJ2-5
v_call: TRBV28
d_call: NA
clone_size: NA
cdr3_aa: CASSFLAGGRTGQYF
cdr3_nt: TGTGCCAGCAGTTTCCTTGCAGGAGGAAGAACGGGCCAGTACTTC

j_call: TRBJ1-2
v_call: TRBV11-3
d_call: NA
clone_size: NA
cdr3_aa: CASSRSPPNYGYTF
cdr3_nt: TGTGCCAGCAGCCGCTCCCCCCCCAACTATGGCTACACCTTC

j_call: TRBJ2-7
v_call: TRBV25-1
d_call: NA
clone_size: NA
cdr3_aa: CASSVGPRGYF
cdr3_nt: TGTGCCAGCAGTGTAGGCCCTAGGGGGTACTTC

j_call: TRBJ2-3
v_call: TRBV28
d_call: NA
clone_size: NA
cdr3_aa: CASSTPPRDTDTQYF
cdr3_nt: TGTGCCAGCAGTACACCCCCGCGTGACACAGATACGCAGTATTTT

j_call: TRBJ2-7
v_call: TRBV14
d_call: NA
clone_size: NA
cdr3_aa: CASSHWTASYEQYF
cdr3_nt: TGTGCCAGCAGCCACTGGACAGCCTCCTACGAGCAGTACTTC

j_call: TRBJ2-1
v_call: TRBV27
d_call: TRBD2
clone_size: NA
cdr3_aa: CASSRGVLWREGSNEQFF
cdr3_nt: TGTGCCAGCAGCCGCGGGGTTCTGTGGCGGGAGGGGAGCAATGAGCAGTTCTTC

j_call: TRBJ2-5
v_call: TRBV5-1
d_call: NA
clone_size: NA
cdr3_aa: CASSHGRGYQETQYF
cdr3_nt: TGCGCCAGCAGTCATGGGCGGGGCTACCAAGAGACCCAGTACTTC

j_call: TRBJ2-2
v_call: TRBV6-6
d_call: TRBD1
clone_size: NA
cdr3_aa: CASSTGGSNTGELFF
cdr3_nt: TGTGCCAGCAGTACAGGGGGCTCGAACACCGGGGAGCTGTTTTTT

j_call: TRBJ1-2
v_call: TRBV14
d_call: NA
clone_size: NA
cdr3_aa: CASSQDRGRGGYTF
cdr3_nt: TGTGCCAGCAGCCAAGATCGGGGAAGGGGTGGCTACACCTTC

j_call: TRBJ2-2
v_call: TRBV18
d_call: NA
clone_size: NA
cdr3_aa: CASSPYSVGPIPGELFF
cdr3_nt: TGTGCCAGCTCACCATATTCAGTAGGCCCAATACCCGGGGAGCTGTTTTTT

j_call: TRBJ1-4
v_call: TRBV7-2
d_call: TRBD1
clone_size: NA
cdr3_aa: CASNWGQPNEKLFF
cdr3_nt: TGTGCCAGCAACTGGGGACAGCCTAATGAAAAACTGTTTTTT

j_call: TRBJ2-3
v_call: TRBV28
d_call: TRBD2
clone_size: NA
cdr3_aa: CASSSSGEGTDTQYF
cdr3_nt: TGTGCCAGCAGTTCGAGCGGGGAGGGCACAGATACGCAGTATTTT

j_call: TRBJ2-7
v_call: TRBV5-4
d_call: NA
clone_size: NA
cdr3_aa: CASSSSGTRDEQYF
cdr3_nt: TGTGCCAGCAGCAGCTCCGGGACTCGTGACGAGCAGTACTTC

j_call: TRBJ1-1
v_call: TRBV6-5
d_call: TRBD1
clone_size: NA
cdr3_aa: CASSIGQGMNTEAFF
cdr3_nt: TGTGCCAGCAGTATAGGACAGGGCATGAACACTGAAGCTTTCTTT

j_call: TRBJ1-1
v_call: TRBV7-8
d_call: NA
clone_size: NA
cdr3_aa: CASITPGAAEAFF
cdr3_nt: TGTGCCAGCATCACGCCCGGGGCCGCTGAAGCTTTCTTT

j_call: TRBJ1-1
v_call: TRBV6-1
d_call: NA
clone_size: NA
cdr3_aa: CASRRVLNTEAFF
cdr3_nt: TGTGCCAGCAGGCGGGTCCTGAACACTGAAGCTTTCTTT

j_call: TRBJ2-7
v_call: TRBV21-1
d_call: NA
clone_size: NA
cdr3_aa: CASSTPGGRFYEQYF
cdr3_nt: TGTGCCAGCAGCACCCCGGGCGGGAGGTTCTACGAGCAGTACTTC

j_call: TRBJ2-3
v_call: TRBV5-1
d_call: TRBD2
clone_size: NA
cdr3_aa: CASSPVGGRATDTQYF
cdr3_nt: TGCGCCAGCAGCCCCGTGGGCGGGAGGGCCACAGATACGCAGTATTTT

j_call: TRBJ1-2
v_call: TRBV19
d_call: TRBD1
clone_size: NA
cdr3_aa: CASSFNRGVDGYTF
cdr3_nt: TGTGCCAGTAGTTTCAACAGGGGGGTGGATGGCTACACCTTC

j_call: TRBJ2-5
v_call: TRBV18
d_call: TRBD1
clone_size: once
cdr3_aa: CASSSGTARQETQYF
cdr3_nt: TGTGCCAGCTCGTCCGGGACAGCACGCCAAGAGACCCAGTACTTC

j_call: TRBJ2-7
v_call: TRBV18
d_call: NA
clone_size: NA
cdr3_aa: CASSPAGVPYEQYF
cdr3_nt: TGTGCCAGCTCACCGGCGGGCGTTCCCTACGAGCAGTACTTC

j_call: TRBJ2-7
v_call: TRBV5-1
d_call: TRBD1
clone_size: NA
cdr3_aa: CASSLGGTGGNEQYF
cdr3_nt: TGCGCCAGCAGCTTGGGTGGGACAGGGGGCAACGAGCAGTACTTC

j_call: TRBJ2-1
v_call: TRBV5-1
d_call: TRBD2
clone_size: NA
cdr3_aa: CASSLARLAGSYNEQFF
cdr3_nt: TGCGCCAGCAGCTTGGCTCGACTAGCGGGGTCCTACAATGAGCAGTTCTTC

j_call: TRBJ2-7
v_call: TRBV28
d_call: TRBD1
clone_size: NA
cdr3_aa: CASITGQGTYEQYF
cdr3_nt: TGTGCCAGCATTACGGGACAGGGGACCTACGAGCAGTACTTC

j_call: TRBJ1-5
v_call: TRBV9
d_call: NA
clone_size: once
cdr3_aa: CASSPGEGYNQPQHF
cdr3_nt: TGTGCCAGCAGCCCCGGGGAAGGGTATAATCAGCCCCAGCATTTT

j_call: TRBJ2-1
v_call: TRBV28
d_call: NA
clone_size: NA
cdr3_aa: CASRFLSLRGKINEQFF
cdr3_nt: TGTGCCAGCAGGTTTTTGTCCCTCCGGGGCAAAATCAATGAGCAGTTCTTC

j_call: TRBJ2-3
v_call: TRBV5-1
d_call: TRBD2
clone_size: NA
cdr3_aa: CASSFSRERRDTQYF
cdr3_nt: TGCGCCAGCAGCTTTTCGCGGGAGAGAAGAGATACGCAGTATTTT

j_call: TRBJ1-2
v_call: TRBV11-2
d_call: TRBD1
clone_size: NA
cdr3_aa: CASSFNLGQGSYGYTF
cdr3_nt: TGTGCCAGCAGCTTTAACCTGGGACAGGGGTCTTACGGCTACACCTTC

j_call: TRBJ2-1
v_call: TRBV27
d_call: TRBD2
clone_size: NA
cdr3_aa: CASSLGASGRIEQFF
cdr3_nt: TGTGCCAGCAGTTTAGGGGCTAGCGGGAGGATTGAGCAGTTCTTC

j_call: TRBJ2-1
v_call: TRBV5-1
d_call: NA
clone_size: NA
cdr3_aa: CASSLAGQFYNEQFF
cdr3_nt: TGCGCCAGCAGCTTGGCCGGACAGTTCTACAATGAGCAGTTCTTC

j_call: TRBJ1-1
v_call: TRBV9
d_call: NA
clone_size: NA
cdr3_aa: CASSRTGGTEAFF
cdr3_nt: TGTGCCAGTTCACGGACCGGGGGGACTGAAGCTTTCTTT

j_call: TRBJ2-7
v_call: TRBV10-3
d_call: TRBD1
clone_size: NA
cdr3_aa: CAISESHRGRNEQYF
cdr3_nt: TGTGCCATCAGTGAGTCACACAGGGGGCGGAACGAGCAGTACTTC

j_call: TRBJ2-1
v_call: TRBV29-1
d_call: NA
clone_size: NA
cdr3_aa: CSAYVGSYNEQFF
cdr3_nt: TGCAGCGCATACGTCGGCTCCTACAATGAGCAGTTCTTC

j_call: TRBJ2-5
v_call: TRBV7-2
d_call: NA
clone_size: NA
cdr3_aa: CASSAEKFPRDWVETQYF
cdr3_nt: TGTGCCAGCAGCGCAGAAAAGTTCCCAAGAGATTGGGTAGAGACCCAGTACTTC

j_call: TRBJ1-5
v_call: TRBV19
d_call: TRBD1
clone_size: NA
cdr3_aa: CASSEGTGGRLGQPQHF
cdr3_nt: TGTGCCAGTAGTGAAGGGACAGGGGGACGTCTGGGTCAGCCCCAGCATTTT

j_call: TRBJ2-6
v_call: TRBV19
d_call: NA
clone_size: NA
cdr3_aa: CASTQPGANVLTF
cdr3_nt: TGTGCCAGTACCCAGCCCGGGGCCAACGTCCTGACTTTC

j_call: TRBJ2-3
v_call: TRBV5-1
d_call: NA
clone_size: NA
cdr3_aa: CASSLGLNWGTDTQYF
cdr3_nt: TGCGCCAGCAGCTTGGGACTCAATTGGGGCACAGATACGCAGTATTTT

j_call: TRBJ1-5
v_call: TRBV19
d_call: NA
clone_size: NA
cdr3_aa: CASSPLVAALGNQPQHF
cdr3_nt: TGTGCCAGTAGTCCTCTAGTCGCGGCCCTGGGGAATCAGCCCCAGCATTTT

j_call: TRBJ1-3
v_call: TRBV12-5
d_call: NA
clone_size: NA
cdr3_aa: CASARLPGNTIYF
cdr3_nt: TGTGCTAGTGCCCGACTCCCTGGAAACACCATATATTTT

j_call: TRBJ2-5
v_call: TRBV5-1
d_call: TRBD2
clone_size: NA
cdr3_aa: CASSLDPAGGEETQYF
cdr3_nt: TGCGCCAGCAGCTTGGATCCAGCGGGAGGGGAGGAGACCCAGTACTTC

j_call: TRBJ1-5
v_call: TRBV10-1
d_call: NA
clone_size: NA
cdr3_aa: CASSFDLSGTKEVNQPQHF
cdr3_nt: TGCGCCAGCAGCTTCGACCTCTCAGGAACCAAGGAGGTGAATCAGCCCCAGCATTTT

j_call: TRBJ2-1
v_call: TRBV7-9
d_call: NA
clone_size: NA
cdr3_aa: CASSLGSSLVVDEQFF
cdr3_nt: TGTGCCAGCAGCTTAGGATCTTCGCTGGTGGTGGATGAGCAGTTCTTC

j_call: TRBJ2-3
v_call: TRBV5-1
d_call: TRBD2
clone_size: NA
cdr3_aa: CASLAGGGTDTQYF
cdr3_nt: TGCGCCAGCTTAGCGGGAGGAGGTACAGATACGCAGTATTTT

j_call: TRBJ1-5
v_call: TRBV7-8
d_call: NA
clone_size: NA
cdr3_aa: CASSLVGSYMPQHF
cdr3_nt: TGTGCCAGCAGCTTAGTTGGCAGTTATATGCCCCAGCATTTT